The source of this T cell receptor (beta chain) is a study of beta chain features in type 1 diabetes. Germline CDR1 reads MGHDK; CDR2 reads SYGVNS. Trimming took 4 bases from V and 0 from J, leaving 17 bases between them. This CDR3 is 17 amino acids long. Expressed TCRB transcripts were sequenced after all isolated RNA was converted to cDNA. Sequencing used immunoSEQ multiplex PCR; TCRdb keeps in-frame clones, though not all of them. Of about 410,000 clones in the sample, more than 11% were seen once. This clone has more than one count but fewer than ten. The receptor's source is a man younger than 45 in good health. The chain carries TRBV25-1 and TRBJ2-3, with D tentatively TRBD2 (5 bases). The source material was naive CD4+ T cells from blood. DNA for the CDR3: TGTGCCAGCAGTGTAGCTATGGACTCCTACAGCACAGATACGCAGTATTTT. Its protein is CASSVAMDSYSTDTQYF.